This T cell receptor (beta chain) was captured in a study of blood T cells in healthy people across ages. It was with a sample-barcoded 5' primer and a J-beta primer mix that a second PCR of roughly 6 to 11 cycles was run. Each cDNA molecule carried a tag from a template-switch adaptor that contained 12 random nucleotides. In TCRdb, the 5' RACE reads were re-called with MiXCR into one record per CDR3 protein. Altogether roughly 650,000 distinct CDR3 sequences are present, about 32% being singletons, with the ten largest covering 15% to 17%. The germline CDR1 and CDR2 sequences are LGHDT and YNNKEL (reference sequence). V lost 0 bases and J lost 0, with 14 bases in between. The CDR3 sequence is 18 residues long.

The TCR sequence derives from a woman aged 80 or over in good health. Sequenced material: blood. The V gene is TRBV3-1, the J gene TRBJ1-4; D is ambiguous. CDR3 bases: TGTGCCAGCAGCCAAGAAAAGAGGACGGGAGCAACTAATGAAAAACTGTTTTTT. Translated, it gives CASSQEKRTGATNEKLFF.